The present T cell receptor beta chain was sequenced within a study of blood T cell repertoires in COVID-19. Clones were sequenced by immunoSEQ multiplex PCR, and TCRdb holds only the in-frame ones, with some missing. The sample includes about 98,000 clones, about 89% seen only once; the top ten take approximately 10%. CDR1 is SGHVS, CDR2 FQNEAQ, per germline. The CDR3 length is 16 residues. The V gene end was trimmed by 1 base and the J gene end by 3 bases; junction bases not matched to a gene: 5. Sample: peripheral blood. The source of this sequence is a man aged 50 or older with acute or convalescent COVID-19. The rearrangement uses TRBV7-8 and TRBJ2-1, with 8 bases fitting TRBD2. CDR3 sequence reads: CASSLEAGVIYNEQFF. In nucleotides, the CDR3 is TGTGCCAGCAGCTTAGAAGCGGGAGTAATCTACAATGAGCAGTTCTTC.